This T cell receptor beta chain is from a study of early T cells in non-severe SARS-CoV-2 infection. Study-wide background: Unpaired chains resulted from sequencing bulk RNA of unsorted whole blood.

This CDR3 comprises 11 residues. Germline assignment: CDR1 SQVTM and CDR2 ANQGSEA. Attached unique molecular identifiers marked individual cDNA molecules. Via MiXCR, TCRdb re-called the 5' RACE reads, giving one row per CDR3 protein. The sample holds 77,000 or so distinct CDR3 sequences, around 15% seen once. This clonotype was picked up many times. This clonotype was sampled from an adult who was a healthcare worker with PCR-confirmed SARS-CoV-2 infection or an uninfected control (not recorded which). Source: whole blood, taken at baseline. The chain is built from TRBV29-1 and TRBJ2-5, with D tentatively TRBD2 (6 bases). CDR3 in amino acids: CRGDFAETQYF. The CDR3 bases are TGCAGAGGGGACTTTGCAGAGACCCAGTACTTC.